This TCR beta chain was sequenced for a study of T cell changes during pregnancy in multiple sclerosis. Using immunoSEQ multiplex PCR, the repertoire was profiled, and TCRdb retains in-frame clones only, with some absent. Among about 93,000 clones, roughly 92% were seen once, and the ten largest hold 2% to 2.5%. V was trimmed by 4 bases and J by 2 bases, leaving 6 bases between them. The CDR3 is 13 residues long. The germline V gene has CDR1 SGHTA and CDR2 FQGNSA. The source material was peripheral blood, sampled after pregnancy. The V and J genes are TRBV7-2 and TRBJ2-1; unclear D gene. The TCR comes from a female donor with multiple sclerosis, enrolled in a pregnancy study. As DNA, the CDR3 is TGTGCCAGCAGCTCACTCCCCTACAATGAGCAGTTCTTC. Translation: CASSSLPYNEQFF.